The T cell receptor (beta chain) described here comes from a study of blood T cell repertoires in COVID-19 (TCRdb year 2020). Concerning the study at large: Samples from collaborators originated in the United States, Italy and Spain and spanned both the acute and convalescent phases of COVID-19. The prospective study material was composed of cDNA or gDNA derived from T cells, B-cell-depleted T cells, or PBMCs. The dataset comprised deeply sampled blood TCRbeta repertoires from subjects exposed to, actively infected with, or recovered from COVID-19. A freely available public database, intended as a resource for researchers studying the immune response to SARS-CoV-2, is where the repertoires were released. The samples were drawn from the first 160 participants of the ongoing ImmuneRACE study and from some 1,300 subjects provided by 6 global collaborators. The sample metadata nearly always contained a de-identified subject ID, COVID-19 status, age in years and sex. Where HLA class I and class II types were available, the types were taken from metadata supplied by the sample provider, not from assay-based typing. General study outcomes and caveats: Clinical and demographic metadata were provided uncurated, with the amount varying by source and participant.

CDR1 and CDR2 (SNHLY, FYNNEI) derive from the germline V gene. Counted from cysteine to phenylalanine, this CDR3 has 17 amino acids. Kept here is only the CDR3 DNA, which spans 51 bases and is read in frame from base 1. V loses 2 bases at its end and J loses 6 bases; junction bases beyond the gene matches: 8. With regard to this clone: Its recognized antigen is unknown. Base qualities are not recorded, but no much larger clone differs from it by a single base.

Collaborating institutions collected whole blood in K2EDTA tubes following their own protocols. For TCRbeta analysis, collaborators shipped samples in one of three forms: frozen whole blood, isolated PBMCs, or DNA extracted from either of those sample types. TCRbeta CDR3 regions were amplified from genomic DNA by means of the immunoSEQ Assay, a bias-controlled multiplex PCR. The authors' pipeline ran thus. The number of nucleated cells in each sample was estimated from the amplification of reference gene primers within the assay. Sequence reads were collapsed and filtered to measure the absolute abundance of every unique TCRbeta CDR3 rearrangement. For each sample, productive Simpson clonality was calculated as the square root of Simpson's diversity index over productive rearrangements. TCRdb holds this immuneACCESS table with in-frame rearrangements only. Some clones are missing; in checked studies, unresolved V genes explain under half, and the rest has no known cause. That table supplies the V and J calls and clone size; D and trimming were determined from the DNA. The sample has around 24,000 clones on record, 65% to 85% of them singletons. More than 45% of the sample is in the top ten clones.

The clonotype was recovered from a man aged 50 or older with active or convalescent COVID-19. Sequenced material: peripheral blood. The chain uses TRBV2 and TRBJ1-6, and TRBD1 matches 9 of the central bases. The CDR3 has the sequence CASSERGQGISNSPLHF. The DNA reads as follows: TGTGCCAGCAGTGAAAGGGGACAGGGCATAAGTAATTCACCCCTCCACTTT.